These T cell receptor beta chains were read from a single sample in a study of CD8+ T cells in alopecia areata. Clones were read by immunoSEQ multiplex PCR, and TCRdb kept only the in-frame ones, dropping some. The sample has roughly 220,000 clones; 35% to 40% are singletons. Source: CD4+ T cells sorted from blood, taken between weeks 30 and 35, from a patient treated with tofacitinib. Receptors were obtained from a human donor with alopecia areata. The CDR3 runs from the conserved cysteine through the conserved F or W. The order of the fields is V gene, J gene, D gene, clone size, CDR3 protein, CDR3 DNA. A D gene is named only where the DNA matches it firmly. Part of the rows lack a size; the others show once, few, many or a class for expanded clones.

>TRBV11-1|TRBJ2-3|TRBD1|NA
CASSLEQGRADTQYF
TGTGCCAGCAGCTTAGAACAGGGGAGAGCAGATACGCAGTATTTT
>TRBV7-2|TRBJ2-7|NA|NA
CASSFWVDYLREQYF
TGTGCCAGCAGCTTCTGGGTGGACTACCTTCGGGAGCAGTACTTC
>TRBV2|TRBJ2-1|NA|few
CASSEQGNNEQFF
TGTGCCAGCAGTGAGCAGGGGAACAATGAGCAGTTCTTC
>TRBV19|TRBJ2-6|NA|few
CASMDWDTSPTRANVLTF
TGTGCCAGTATGGATTGGGACACCTCACCAACCCGGGCCAACGTCCTGACTTTC
>TRBV5-1|TRBJ2-3|TRBD1|NA
CASSFRGQGTDTQYF
TGCGCCAGCAGCTTCCGCGGACAGGGCACAGATACGCAGTATTTT
>TRBV5-1|TRBJ1-3|NA|NA
CASSLEGSGNTIYF
TGCGCCAGCAGCTTGGAAGGCTCTGGAAACACCATATATTTT
>TRBV5-1|TRBJ1-2|TRBD1|NA
CASSFRQGDGYTF
TGCGCCAGCAGCTTCCGACAGGGGGACGGCTACACCTTC
>TRBV5-1|TRBJ2-3|NA|few
CASSLLQGGTDTQYF
TGCGCCAGCAGCTTGTTACAGGGAGGCACAGATACGCAGTATTTT
>TRBV20-1|TRBJ2-1|NA|NA
CSASGRHEQFF
TGCAGTGCTAGCGGGAGACATGAGCAGTTCTTC
>TRBV7-9|TRBJ1-2|NA|NA
CASSNTGRIYGYTF
TGTGCCAGCAGCAATACGGGACGGATCTATGGCTACACCTTC
>TRBV5-4|TRBJ2-1|NA|NA
CASSLDSSSYNEQFF
TGTGCCAGCAGCCTCGACAGTAGCTCCTACAATGAGCAGTTCTTC
>TRBV11-2|TRBJ2-5|NA|few
CASSTPRGRIQETQYF
TGTGCCAGCAGCACCCCCCGTGGCAGGATACAAGAGACCCAGTACTTC
>TRBV7-8|TRBJ2-7|NA|NA
CASSLREPGSSYEQYF
TGTGCCAGCAGCTTAAGGGAGCCCGGAAGCTCCTACGAGCAGTACTTC
>TRBV5-4|TRBJ1-5|NA|NA
CASSLGGDQPQHF
TGTGCCAGCAGCTTGGGGGGCGATCAGCCCCAGCATTTT
>TRBV6-1|TRBJ2-1|NA|NA
CASLLHNEQFF
TGTGCCAGCCTCCTTCACAATGAGCAGTTCTTC
>TRBV15|TRBJ1-1|NA|NA
CATSRDPVAEAFF
TGTGCCACCAGCAGAGATCCTGTAGCTGAAGCTTTCTTT
>TRBV12-5|TRBJ2-3|NA|NA
CASAEGGGGTDTQYF
TGTGCTAGTGCCGAGGGGGGAGGGGGAACAGATACGCAGTATTTT
>TRBV6-5|TRBJ1-4|TRBD1|NA
CASSRGQTNEKLFF
TGTGCCAGCAGTAGGGGACAGACGAATGAAAAACTGTTTTTT
>TRBV6-5|TRBJ1-3|NA|few
CASRSRNTIYF
TGTGCCAGCAGATCCCGAAACACCATATATTTT
>TRBV6-1|TRBJ1-4|NA|few
CASSEKLDPRGEKLFF
TGTGCCAGCAGTGAAAAGTTAGACCCCCGAGGGGAAAAACTGTTTTTT
>TRBV5-4|TRBJ2-3|NA|few
CASSPSGGASTDTQYF
TGTGCCAGCAGCCCCTCTGGGGGGGCAAGCACAGATACGCAGTATTTT
>TRBV6-5|TRBJ2-3|NA|NA
CASSYMDTQYF
TGTGCCAGCAGTTATATGGATACGCAGTATTTT
>TRBV11-2|TRBJ2-1|NA|NA
CASSLDGVRVGEQFF
TGTGCCAGCAGCTTAGATGGGGTGCGGGTTGGGGAGCAGTTCTTC
>TRBV2|TRBJ1-4|NA|few
CASSDHRVNEKLFF
TGTGCCAGCAGTGATCACAGGGTTAATGAAAAACTGTTTTTT
>TRBV5-1|TRBJ2-3|NA|few
CASSPGVGNQNTQYF
TGCGCCAGCAGCCCTGGCGTAGGCAACCAGAATACGCAGTATTTT
>TRBV2|TRBJ1-5|TRBD1|few
CASNRGGQPQHF
TGTGCCAGCAACAGGGGAGGTCAGCCCCAGCATTTT
>TRBV11-2|TRBJ1-1|TRBD1|NA
CASSFASGGNTEAFF
TGTGCCAGCAGCTTCGCATCAGGGGGGAACACTGAAGCTTTCTTT
>TRBV2|TRBJ1-2|NA|NA
CAGRGGSYGYTF
TGTGCCGGTCGAGGGGGTAGCTATGGCTACACCTTC
>TRBV29-1|TRBJ1-2|NA|NA
CSALSGGAGSYGYTF
TGCAGCGCCCTAAGCGGGGGAGCGGGCTCATATGGCTACACCTTC
>TRBV30|TRBJ2-3|NA|NA
CAWSRSMQYF
TGTGCCTGGAGTAGGAGTATGCAGTATTTT
>TRBV5-4|TRBJ1-2|NA|NA
CASSLVRGDDYGYTF
TGTGCCAGCAGCTTGGTTCGCGGGGATGACTATGGCTACACCTTC
>TRBV29-1|TRBJ1-4|TRBD1|NA
CSVAIWTGDEKLFF
TGCAGCGTTGCAATCTGGACAGGGGATGAAAAACTGTTTTTT
>TRBV20-1|TRBJ1-1|NA|NA
CSASGTEAFF
TGCAGTGCTAGTGGCACTGAAGCTTTCTTT
>TRBV30|TRBJ1-2|NA|NA
CAWSVLSGSMRGYTF
TGTGCCTGGAGTGTACTTTCTGGGTCTATGCGGGGCTACACCTTC
>TRBV7-9|TRBJ1-1|NA|few
CASSPARAFF
TGTGCCAGCAGCCCAGCCCGAGCTTTCTTT
>TRBV5-6|TRBJ1-5|TRBD1|NA
CASSLRQGGKAQPQHF
TGTGCCAGCAGCTTGAGACAGGGAGGGAAGGCGCAGCCCCAGCATTTT
>TRBV11-2|TRBJ2-2|NA|few
CASSLGGLASGELFF
TGTGCCAGCAGCTTAGGAGGCCTAGCTTCCGGGGAGCTGTTTTTT
>TRBV7-9|TRBJ2-5|NA|NA
CASSLRGLPGETQYF
TGTGCCAGCAGCTTAAGAGGGCTACCTGGGGAGACCCAGTACTTC
>TRBV30|TRBJ1-2|NA|NA
CAWRPRANYGYTF
TGTGCCTGGAGGCCTCGAGCTAACTATGGCTACACCTTC
>TRBV7-8|TRBJ2-7|TRBD2|NA
CASSSALGLAGRVSYEQYF
TGTGCCAGCAGCTCCGCGCTGGGACTAGCGGGGAGGGTCTCCTACGAGCAGTACTTC
>TRBV4-1|TRBJ2-7|NA|NA
CASSQPPRLGGASTSYEQYF
TGCGCCAGCAGCCAACCCCCTAGGCTTGGAGGAGCCTCGACGTCCTACGAGCAGTACTTC
>TRBV27|TRBJ2-7|NA|few
CASSTGVIYEQYF
TGTGCCAGCAGTACCGGGGTCATCTACGAGCAGTACTTC
>TRBV7-2|TRBJ1-5|TRBD1|NA
CASSAQGDQPQHF
TGTGCCAGCAGCGCACAGGGGGATCAGCCCCAGCATTTT
>TRBV29-1|TRBJ1-1|NA|NA
CSVARLLMNTEAFF
TGCAGCGTTGCCCGACTCTTAATGAACACTGAAGCTTTCTTT
>TRBV30|TRBJ2-3|NA|NA
CAWSPGNTDTQYF
TGTGCCTGGAGTCCCGGGAACACAGATACGCAGTATTTT
>TRBV2|TRBJ2-1|NA|few
CASSVGASYNEQFF
TGTGCCAGCAGTGTAGGAGCTTCCTACAATGAGCAGTTCTTC
>TRBV5-6|TRBJ2-5|NA|many
CASSWKTGTFKETQYF
TGTGCCAGCAGCTGGAAAACCGGGACTTTTAAAGAGACCCAGTACTTC
>TRBV29-1|TRBJ2-1|NA|NA
CSARGYSDNEQFF
TGCAGCGCACGGGGATATTCGGACAATGAGCAGTTCTTC
>TRBV6-5|TRBJ2-3|TRBD2|NA
CASAGDTDTQYF
TGTGCCAGCGCGGGGGACACAGATACGCAGTATTTT